The present T cell receptor beta chain was sequenced within a study of PD-1 blockade in classical Hodgkin lymphoma. Points on this clone: No antigen is known for it.

Each patient relapsed following autologous stem cell transplantation, and prior brentuximab vedotin exposure differed. Isolation of CD4+ T cells from thawed PBMCs was performed by magnetic negative selection. With 4 bases removed from V and 4 bases from J, the gap between germline ends came to 9 bases. Germline V lookup: CDR1 SGHRS, CDR2 YFSETQ. The CDR3 has 12 amino acids. The table came from immunoSEQ multiplex PCR; TCRdb's copy has only in-frame clones and leaves some out. This sample has about 12,000 clones; roughly three quarters occur once, and the top ten carry roughly 1.5%. Study-level points and caveats: TCR diversity at baseline was reported to be reduced in newly diagnosed patients relative to healthy donors.

This material consisted of CD4+ T cells from blood, taken at baseline. The gene calls are TRBV5-1 and TRBJ2-7; D gene uncertain. The TCR originated in a human donor with classical Hodgkin lymphoma. The CDR3 protein is CASSPEGYEQYF. CDR3 nucleotides: TGCGCCAGCAGCCCGGAAGGGTACGAGCAGTACTTC.